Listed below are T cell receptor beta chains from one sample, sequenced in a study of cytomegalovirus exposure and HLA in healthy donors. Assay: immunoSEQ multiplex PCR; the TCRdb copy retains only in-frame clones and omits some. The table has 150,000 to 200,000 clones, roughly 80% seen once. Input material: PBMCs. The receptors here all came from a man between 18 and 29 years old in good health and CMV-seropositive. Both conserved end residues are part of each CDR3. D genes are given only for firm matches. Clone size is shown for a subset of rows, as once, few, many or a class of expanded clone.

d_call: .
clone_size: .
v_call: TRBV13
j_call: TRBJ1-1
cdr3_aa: CASSSPSRVEAFF
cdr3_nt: TGTGCCAGCAGCTCCCCCTCGAGGGTTGAAGCTTTCTTT

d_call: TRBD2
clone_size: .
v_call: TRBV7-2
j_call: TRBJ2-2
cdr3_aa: CASSLGGRNTGELFF
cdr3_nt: TGTGCCAGCAGCTTAGGCGGGAGGAACACCGGGGAGCTGTTTTTT

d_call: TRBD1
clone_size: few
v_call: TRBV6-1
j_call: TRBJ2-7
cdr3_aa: CASRTGTGANEQYF
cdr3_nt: TGTGCCAGCAGAACCGGGACAGGGGCCAACGAGCAGTACTTC

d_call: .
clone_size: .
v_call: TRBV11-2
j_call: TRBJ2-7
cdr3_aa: CASSSGHRISYEQYF
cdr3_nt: TGTGCCAGCAGCTCGGGACACCGAATCTCCTACGAGCAGTACTTC

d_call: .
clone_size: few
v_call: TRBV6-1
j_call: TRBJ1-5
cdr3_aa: CASSPAPSGAQHF
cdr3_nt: TGTGCCAGCAGTCCGGCCCCCTCGGGGGCCCAGCATTTT

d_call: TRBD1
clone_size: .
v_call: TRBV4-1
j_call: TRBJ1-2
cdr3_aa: CASSQEGTGTWGYPF
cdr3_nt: TGCGCCAGCAGCCAAGAAGGGACAGGGACGTGGGGCTACCCCTTC

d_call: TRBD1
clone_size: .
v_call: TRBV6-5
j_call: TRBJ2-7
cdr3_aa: CASSQGQGGPKQYF
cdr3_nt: TGTGCCAGCAGTCAAGGACAGGGAGGACCCAAGCAGTACTTC

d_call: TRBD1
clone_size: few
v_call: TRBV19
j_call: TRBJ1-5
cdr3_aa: CASHRQGLMGNQPQHF
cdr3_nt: TGTGCCAGCCATAGACAGGGTTTAATGGGGAATCAGCCCCAGCATTTT

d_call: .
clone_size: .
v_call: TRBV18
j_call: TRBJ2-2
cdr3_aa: CASSPRSSACGLFF
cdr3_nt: TGTGCCAGCTCACCACGTTCTAGCGCATGCGGGCTGTTTTTT

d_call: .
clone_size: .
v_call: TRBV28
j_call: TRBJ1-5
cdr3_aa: CASSLLVRGNQPQHF
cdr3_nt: TGTGCCAGCAGTTTATTGGTCCGGGGCAATCAGCCCCAGCATTTT

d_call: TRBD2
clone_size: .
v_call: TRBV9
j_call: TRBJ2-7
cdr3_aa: CASSSTPGGTGEQYF
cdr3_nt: TGTGCCAGCAGCTCGACCCCGGGGGGTACGGGCGAGCAGTACTTC

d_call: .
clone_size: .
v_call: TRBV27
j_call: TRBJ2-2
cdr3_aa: CASSLGRLRGRTGELFF
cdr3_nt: TGTGCCAGCAGTTTAGGTCGTTTGCGGGGGCGCACCGGGGAGCTGTTTTTT

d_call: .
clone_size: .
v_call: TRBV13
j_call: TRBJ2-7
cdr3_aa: CASSLLGTGSSYEQYF
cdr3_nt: TGTGCCAGCAGCTTATTAGGCACGGGAAGCTCCTACGAGCAGTACTTC

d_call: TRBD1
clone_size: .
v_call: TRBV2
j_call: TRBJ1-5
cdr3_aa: CASKGWEGQGKHF
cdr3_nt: TGTGCCAGCAAGGGATGGGAAGGACAGGGTAAGCATTTT

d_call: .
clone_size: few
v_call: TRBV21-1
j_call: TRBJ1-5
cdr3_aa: CASSRDTQIWYQPQHF
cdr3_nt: TGTGCCAGCAGCCGGGACACCCAAATTTGGTATCAGCCCCAGCATTTT

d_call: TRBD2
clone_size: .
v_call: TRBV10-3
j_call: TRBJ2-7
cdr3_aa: CAISPAGDEQYF
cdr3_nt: TGTGCCATCAGTCCAGCGGGAGACGAGCAGTACTTC

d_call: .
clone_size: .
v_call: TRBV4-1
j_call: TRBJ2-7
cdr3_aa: CASSQGQGSSYEQYF
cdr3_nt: TGCGCCAGCAGCCAAGGGCAGGGGAGTTCCTACGAGCAGTACTTC

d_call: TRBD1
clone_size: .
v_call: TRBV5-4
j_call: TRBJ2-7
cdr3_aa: CASSLDGTGFGEQYF
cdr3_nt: TGTGCCAGCAGCTTGGATGGGACAGGGTTTGGCGAGCAGTACTTC

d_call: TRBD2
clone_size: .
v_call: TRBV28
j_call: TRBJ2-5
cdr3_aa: CASRRRLAVQETQYF
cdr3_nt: TGTGCCAGCAGACGGAGACTAGCGGTACAAGAGACCCAGTACTTC

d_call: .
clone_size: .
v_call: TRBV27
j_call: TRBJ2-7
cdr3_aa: CASRAGQSAYEQYF
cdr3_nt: TGTGCCAGCAGGGCAGGGCAGTCTGCCTACGAGCAGTACTTC

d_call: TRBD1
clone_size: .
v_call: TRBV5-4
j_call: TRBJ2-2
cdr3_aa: CASSLDRGLTGELFF
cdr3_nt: TGTGCCAGCAGCTTGGACAGGGGCCTCACCGGGGAGCTGTTTTTT

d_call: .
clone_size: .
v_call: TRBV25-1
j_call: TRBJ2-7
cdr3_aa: CASRGQGLYEQYF
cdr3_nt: TGTGCCAGCAGGGGACAAGGGCTGTACGAGCAGTACTTC

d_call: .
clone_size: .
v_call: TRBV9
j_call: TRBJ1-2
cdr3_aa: CASSVGLRDGYTF
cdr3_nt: TGTGCCAGCAGCGTAGGTCTCAGGGATGGCTACACCTTC

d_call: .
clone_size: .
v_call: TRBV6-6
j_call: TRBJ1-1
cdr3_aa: CASSPSLGAGELEAFF
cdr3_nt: TGTGCCAGCAGTCCCAGCTTAGGGGCGGGGGAACTTGAAGCTTTCTTT

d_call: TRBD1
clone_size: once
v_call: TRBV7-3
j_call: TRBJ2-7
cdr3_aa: CASSFTGTGGYEQYF
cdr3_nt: TGTGCCAGCAGCTTTACTGGGACAGGAGGCTACGAGCAGTACTTC

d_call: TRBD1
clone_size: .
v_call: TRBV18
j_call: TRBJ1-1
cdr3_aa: CASSPPGTVNTEAFF
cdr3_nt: TGTGCCAGCTCACCACCGGGGACAGTTAACACTGAAGCTTTCTTT